The clone carrying this TCR beta chain was seen many times. Patients aged 18 to 65 had newly diagnosed hyperthyroidism that had lasted under 2 months. In making diagnoses, clinical symptoms, serum thyroxine and TRAb, thyroid ultrasound and orbital computed tomography were all used. The PBMCs studied were ones that came from about 10 ml fresh peripheral blood. Germline V lookup: CDR1 MDHEN, CDR2 SYDVKM. V lost 5 bases and J 10 bases, leaving 14 bases between the germline ends. The CDR3 contains 12 residues. This sample stems from a study of T cells in Graves' hyperthyroidism and ophthalmopathy. About the research overall: Any treatment followed the collection of peripheral blood at initial diagnosis.

The investigators amplified TCR beta CDR3 regions from RNA transcripts. HTBI primers drove first-round RT-PCR of the TCR CDR3. MiXCR, applied by TCRdb to the multiplex PCR reads, yields one record per CDR3 protein. The data show roughly 330,000 distinct CDR3 sequences, 15% to 20% seen once. Source material: blood. This receptor was taken from a man aged 30 to 45 with Graves' hyperthyroidism. The chain has TRBV28 and TRBJ1-1; no reliable D call. CDR3 loop: CASSTVPGLAFF. For the CDR3, the DNA is TGTGCCAGCAGTACCGTCCCCGGCCTAGCTTTCTTT.